These T cell receptor beta chains were read from a single sample in a study of blood T cell dynamics during melanoma immunotherapy. Sequencing used immunoSEQ multiplex PCR; TCRdb keeps in-frame clones, though not all of them. The table lists 8,000 to 10,000 clones, around 90% of them singletons. Sample: blood, taken from a patient treated with checkpoint blockade. The receptors were gathered from a human donor with melanoma. The conserved cysteine and the conserved F or W are not part of the CDR3 here. Some rows have no size entry. The others give once, few or many, or a class for an expanded clone.

clone_size	j_call	v_call	cdr3_aa
NA	TRBJ1-1	TRBV2	ASQGNRAEAF
once	NA	TRBV19	ASSIGQSPPYEQY
NA	TRBJ2-7	TRBV18	ASSQRTGTGTYEQY
NA	TRBJ2-7	TRBV28	ASSPGADYEQY
NA	TRBJ2-1	TRBV19	ASSPWASGSYEQF
NA	NA	TRBV4-2	ASSQASGTSPYEQY
NA	TRBJ2-3	TRBV5-1	ASSLVHTDTQY
NA	TRBJ1-4	TRBV5-1	ASSRGGATNEKLF
NA	NA	TRBV6-1	ASSQRGYEQY
NA	TRBJ1-5	TRBV27	ASSFGADNQPQH
NA	NA	TRBV27	ASSLGAARTYEQY
NA	TRBJ1-1	TRBV7-9	ATTWGPEAF
NA	TRBJ1-5	TRBV28	ASSFPSGQRNQPQH
NA	NA	TRBV7-2	ASTPLGGGPGYEQY
NA	TRBJ2-6	TRBV7-9	ASSTRQGSGANVLT
NA	TRBJ2-1	TRBV9	ASSTSSNEQF
few	TRBJ2-6	TRBV28	ASSGTHSGANVLT
once	TRBJ2-7	TRBV6-5	ASNPLGPSYEQY
NA	TRBJ2-7	TRBV7-8	ASSSGPGSSYEQY
NA	TRBJ2-7	TRBV4-1	ASSQGITGVSYEQY
NA	TRBJ2-7	TRBV5-6	ASSRDRGGEQY
NA	TRBJ2-2	TRBV6-5	ASSYWAEGTGELF
NA	TRBJ1-5	TRBV19	ASSPDRDQPQH
NA	TRBJ2-7	TRBV5-6	ASSLNRGRGQY
NA	TRBJ1-4	TRBV4-1	ASSQGQGGEKLF